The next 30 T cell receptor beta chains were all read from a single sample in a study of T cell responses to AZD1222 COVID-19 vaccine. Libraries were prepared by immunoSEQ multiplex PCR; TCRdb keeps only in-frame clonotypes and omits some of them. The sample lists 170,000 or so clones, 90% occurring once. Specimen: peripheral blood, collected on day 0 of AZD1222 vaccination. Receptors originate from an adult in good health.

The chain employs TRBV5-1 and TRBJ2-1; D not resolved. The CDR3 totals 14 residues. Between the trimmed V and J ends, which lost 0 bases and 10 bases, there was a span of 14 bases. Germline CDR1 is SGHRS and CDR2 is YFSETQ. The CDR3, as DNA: TGCGCCAGCAGCTTGGGATCTTCTTTATCCGAGCAGTTCTTC. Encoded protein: CASSLGSSLSEQFF. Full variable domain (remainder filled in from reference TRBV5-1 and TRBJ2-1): KAGVTQTPRYLIKTRGQQVTLSCSPISGHRSVSWYQQTPGQGLQFLFEYFSETQRNKGNFPGRFSGRQFSNSRSEMNVSTLELGDSALYLCASSLGSSLSEQFFGPGTRLTVL.

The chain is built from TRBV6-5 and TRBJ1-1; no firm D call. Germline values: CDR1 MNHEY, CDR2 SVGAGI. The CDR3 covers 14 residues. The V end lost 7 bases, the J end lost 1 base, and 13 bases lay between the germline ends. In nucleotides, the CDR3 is TGTGCCAGCACCCCCTTTGGGGAGAACACTGAAGCTTTCTTT. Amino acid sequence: CASTPFGENTEAFF.

The CDR3 DNA reads TGTGCCAGCAGTGACAAGTACACTGAAGCTTTCTTT. This translates into CASSDKYTEAFF. The V and J genes are TRBV6-2 or TRBV6-3 and TRBJ1-1, with unresolved D. Germline loops: CDR1 MNHEY, CDR2 SVGEGT. The CDR3 contains 12 residues. Trimming stripped 5 bases from V and 3 bases from J, with 7 bases between.

CDR3 nucleotide sequence: TGTGCCAGCAGTTTCAGCGACCCGGGCGGCTACACCTTC. Amino acids: CASSFSDPGGYTF. The chain links TRBV12-3 or TRBV12-4 to TRBJ1-2, with no clear D. The V gene lost 3 bases and the J gene lost 8 bases, with 13 bases spanning the gap. The CDR3 length is 13 residues.

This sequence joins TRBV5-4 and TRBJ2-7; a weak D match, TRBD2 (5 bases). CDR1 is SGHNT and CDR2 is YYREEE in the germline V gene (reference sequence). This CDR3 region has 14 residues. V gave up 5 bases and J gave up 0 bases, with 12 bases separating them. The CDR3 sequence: CASSLALSSYEQYF. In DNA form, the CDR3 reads TGTGCCAGCAGTTTAGCGTTAAGCTCCTACGAGCAGTACTTC.

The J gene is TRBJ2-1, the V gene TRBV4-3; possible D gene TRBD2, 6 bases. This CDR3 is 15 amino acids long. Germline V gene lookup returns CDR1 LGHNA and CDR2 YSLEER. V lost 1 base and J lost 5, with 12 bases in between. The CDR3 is CASSQAAGRNNEQFF. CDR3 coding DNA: TGCGCCAGCAGCCAAGCGGCGGGGCGAAACAATGAGCAGTTCTTC.

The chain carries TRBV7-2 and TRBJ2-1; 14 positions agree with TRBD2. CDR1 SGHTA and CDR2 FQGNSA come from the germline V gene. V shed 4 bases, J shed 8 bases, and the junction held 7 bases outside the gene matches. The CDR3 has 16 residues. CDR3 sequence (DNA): TGTGCCAGCAGCTACCCACCGGGACTAGCGGGGGATGAGCAGTTCTTC. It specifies CASSYPPGLAGDEQFF.

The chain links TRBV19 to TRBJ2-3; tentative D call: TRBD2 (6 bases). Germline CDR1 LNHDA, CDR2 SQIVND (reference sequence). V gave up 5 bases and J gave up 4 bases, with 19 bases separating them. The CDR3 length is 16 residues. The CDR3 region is CASSPYSGKDADTQYF. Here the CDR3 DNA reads TGTGCCAGTAGTCCCTATAGCGGAAAGGATGCAGATACGCAGTATTTT.

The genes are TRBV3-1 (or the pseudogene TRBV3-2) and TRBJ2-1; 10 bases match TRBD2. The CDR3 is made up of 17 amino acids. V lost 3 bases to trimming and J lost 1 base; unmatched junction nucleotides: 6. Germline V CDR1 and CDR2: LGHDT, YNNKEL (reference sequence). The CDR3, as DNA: TGTGCCAGCAGCCATTTAGTAGCGGGGGGTTCCTACAATGAGCAGTTCTTC. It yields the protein CASSHLVAGGSYNEQFF.

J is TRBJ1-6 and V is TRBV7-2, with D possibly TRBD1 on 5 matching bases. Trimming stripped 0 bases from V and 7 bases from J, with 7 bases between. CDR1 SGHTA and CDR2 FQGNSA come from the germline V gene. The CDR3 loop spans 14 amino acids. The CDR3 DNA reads TGTGCCAGCAGCTTAGCGGGGGGGAATTCACCCCTCCACTTT. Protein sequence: CASSLAGGNSPLHF.

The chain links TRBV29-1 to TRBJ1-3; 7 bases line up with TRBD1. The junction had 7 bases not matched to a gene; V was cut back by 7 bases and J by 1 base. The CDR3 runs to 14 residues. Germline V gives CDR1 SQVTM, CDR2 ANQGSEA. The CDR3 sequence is CSAKTGTSGNTIYF. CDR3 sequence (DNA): TGCAGCGCCAAGACAGGGACGTCTGGAAACACCATATATTTT. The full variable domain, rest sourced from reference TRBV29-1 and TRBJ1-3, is SAVISQKPSRDICQRGTSLTIQCQVDSQVTMMFWYRQQPGQSLTLIATANQGSEATYESGFVIDKFPISRPNLTFSTLTVSNMSPEDSSIYLCSAKTGTSGNTIYFGEGSWLTVV.

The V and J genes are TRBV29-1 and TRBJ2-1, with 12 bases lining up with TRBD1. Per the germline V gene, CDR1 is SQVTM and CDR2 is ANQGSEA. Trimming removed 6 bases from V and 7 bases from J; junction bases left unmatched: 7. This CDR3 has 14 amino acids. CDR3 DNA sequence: TGCAGCGTCGCCGGGACAGGGGGCTGGAATGAGCAGTTCTTC. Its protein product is CSVAGTGGWNEQFF.

This chain's CDR3 is CASSFNRGRNTEAFF. In DNA, the CDR3 is TGTGCCAGCAGCTTCAACAGGGGGCGGAACACTGAAGCTTTCTTT. The rearrangement joins TRBV12-1 to TRBJ1-1; the table's D call, TRBD1, was not checked against the DNA. TRBV12-1 is a documented pseudogene. The CDR3 consists of 15 residues.

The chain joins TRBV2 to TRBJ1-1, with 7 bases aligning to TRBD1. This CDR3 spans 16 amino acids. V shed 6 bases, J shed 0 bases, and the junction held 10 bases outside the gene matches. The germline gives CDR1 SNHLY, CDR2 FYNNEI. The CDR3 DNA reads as TGTGCCAGCAGGGGGCGGGACAGAGTCATGAACACTGAAGCTTTCTTT. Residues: CASRGRDRVMNTEAFF.

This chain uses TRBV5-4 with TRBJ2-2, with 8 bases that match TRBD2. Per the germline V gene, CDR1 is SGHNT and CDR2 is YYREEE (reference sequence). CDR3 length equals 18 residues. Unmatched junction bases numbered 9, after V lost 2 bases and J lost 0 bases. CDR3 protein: CASSLLSGTRTNTGELFF. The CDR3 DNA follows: TGTGCCAGCAGCTTATTATCCGGGACTAGAACGAACACCGGGGAGCTGTTTTTT.

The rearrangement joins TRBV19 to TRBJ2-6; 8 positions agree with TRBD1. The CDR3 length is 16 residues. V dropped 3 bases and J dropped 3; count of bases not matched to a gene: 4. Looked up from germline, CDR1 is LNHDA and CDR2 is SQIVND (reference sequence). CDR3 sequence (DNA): TGTGCCAGTAGTATGACAGGGGAATATGGGGCCAACGTCCTGACTTTC. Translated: CASSMTGEYGANVLTF.

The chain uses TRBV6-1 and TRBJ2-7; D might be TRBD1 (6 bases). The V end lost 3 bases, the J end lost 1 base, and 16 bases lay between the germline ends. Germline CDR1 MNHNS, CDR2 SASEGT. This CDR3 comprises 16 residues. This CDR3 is CASSDLSQGGSYEQYF. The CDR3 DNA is TGTGCCAGCAGTGACCTTTCACAGGGCGGGTCCTACGAGCAGTACTTC.

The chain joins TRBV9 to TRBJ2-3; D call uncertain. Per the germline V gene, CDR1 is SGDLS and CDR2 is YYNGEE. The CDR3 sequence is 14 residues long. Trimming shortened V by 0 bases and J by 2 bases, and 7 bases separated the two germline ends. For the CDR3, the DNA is TGTGCCAGCAGCGTAGGTGAGGCCACAGATACGCAGTATTTT. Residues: CASSVGEATDTQYF.

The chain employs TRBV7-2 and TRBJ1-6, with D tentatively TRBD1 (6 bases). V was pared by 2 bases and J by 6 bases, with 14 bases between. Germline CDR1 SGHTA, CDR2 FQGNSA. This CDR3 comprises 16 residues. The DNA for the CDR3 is TGTGCCAGCAGCTTATCGCGTCACAGGGCTAATTCACCCCTCCACTTT. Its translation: CASSLSRHRANSPLHF.

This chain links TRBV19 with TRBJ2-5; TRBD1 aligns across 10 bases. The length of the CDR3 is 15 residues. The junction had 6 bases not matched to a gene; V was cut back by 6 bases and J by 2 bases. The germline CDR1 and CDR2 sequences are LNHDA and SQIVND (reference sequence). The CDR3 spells CASSRGQGRQETQYF. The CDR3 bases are TGTGCCAGTAGCCGGGGACAGGGGAGGCAAGAGACCCAGTACTTC.

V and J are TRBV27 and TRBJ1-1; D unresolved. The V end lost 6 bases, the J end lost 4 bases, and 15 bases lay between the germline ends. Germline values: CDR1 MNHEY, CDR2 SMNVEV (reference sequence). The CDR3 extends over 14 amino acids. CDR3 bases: TGTGCCAGCAGCCGTGGAAGGTGGACCACTGAAGCTTTCTTT. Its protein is CASSRGRWTTEAFF.

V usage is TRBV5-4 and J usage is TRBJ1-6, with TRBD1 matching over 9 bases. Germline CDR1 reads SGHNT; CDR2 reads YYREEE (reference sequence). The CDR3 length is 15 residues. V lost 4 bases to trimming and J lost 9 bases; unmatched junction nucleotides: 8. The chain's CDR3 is CASSPPGQGSSPLHF. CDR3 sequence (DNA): TGTGCCAGCAGCCCACCGGGACAGGGCTCTTCACCCCTCCACTTT.

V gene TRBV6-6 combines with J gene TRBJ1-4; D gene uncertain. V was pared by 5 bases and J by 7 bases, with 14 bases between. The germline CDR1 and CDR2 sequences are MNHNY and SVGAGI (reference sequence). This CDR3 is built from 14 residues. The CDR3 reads CASSREVTGEKLFF. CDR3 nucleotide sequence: TGTGCCAGCAGTCGAGAGGTTACGGGTGAAAAACTGTTTTTT.

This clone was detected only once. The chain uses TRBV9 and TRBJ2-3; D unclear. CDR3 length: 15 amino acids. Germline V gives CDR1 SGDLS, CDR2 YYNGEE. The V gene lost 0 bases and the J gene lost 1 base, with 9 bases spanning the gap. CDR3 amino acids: CASSVVWQGTDTQYF. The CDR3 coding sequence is TGTGCCAGCAGCGTAGTTTGGCAGGGCACAGATACGCAGTATTTT.

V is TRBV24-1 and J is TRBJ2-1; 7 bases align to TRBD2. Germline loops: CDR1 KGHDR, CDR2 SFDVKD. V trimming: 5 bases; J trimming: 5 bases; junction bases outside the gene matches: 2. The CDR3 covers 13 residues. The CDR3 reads CATSGDYDNEQFF. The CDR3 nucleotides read TGTGCCACCAGTGGGGACTACGACAATGAGCAGTTCTTC.

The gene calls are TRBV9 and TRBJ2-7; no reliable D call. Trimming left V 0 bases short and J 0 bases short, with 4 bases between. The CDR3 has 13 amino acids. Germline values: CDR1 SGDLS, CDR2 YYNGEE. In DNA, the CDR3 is TGTGCCAGCAGCGTAGCCCACTCCTACGAGCAGTACTTC. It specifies CASSVAHSYEQYF.

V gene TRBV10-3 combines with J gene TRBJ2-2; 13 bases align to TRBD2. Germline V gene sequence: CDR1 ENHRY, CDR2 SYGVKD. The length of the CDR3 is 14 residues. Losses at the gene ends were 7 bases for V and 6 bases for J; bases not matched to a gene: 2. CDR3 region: CAIIGLAGAGELFF. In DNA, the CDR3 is TGTGCCATCATCGGACTAGCGGGGGCCGGGGAGCTGTTTTTT.

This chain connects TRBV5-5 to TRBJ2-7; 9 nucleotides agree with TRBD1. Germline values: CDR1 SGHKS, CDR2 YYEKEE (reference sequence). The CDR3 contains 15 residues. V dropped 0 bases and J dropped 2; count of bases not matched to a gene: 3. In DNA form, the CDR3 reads TGTGCCAGCAGCTTGGAGGGGACAGGGACCTACGAGCAGTACTTC. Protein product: CASSLEGTGTYEQYF.

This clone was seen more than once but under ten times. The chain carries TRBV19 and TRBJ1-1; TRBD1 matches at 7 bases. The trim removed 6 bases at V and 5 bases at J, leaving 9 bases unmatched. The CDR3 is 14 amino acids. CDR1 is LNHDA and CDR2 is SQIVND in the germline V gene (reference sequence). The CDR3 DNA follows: TGTGCCAGTAGGGCTACAGGGGCCCGGACTGAAGCTTTCTTT. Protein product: CASRATGARTEAFF.

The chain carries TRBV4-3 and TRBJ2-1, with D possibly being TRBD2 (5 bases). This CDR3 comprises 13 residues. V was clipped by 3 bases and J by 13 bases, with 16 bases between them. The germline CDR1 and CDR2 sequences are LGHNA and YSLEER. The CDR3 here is CASSQEETRPQFF. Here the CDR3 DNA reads TGCGCCAGCAGCCAGGAGGAAACCCGCCCCCAGTTCTTC.